The clone carrying this T cell receptor beta chain was observed a handful of times. Antigen specificity is unknown. The sample originates from a study of T-cell reconstitution after alpha-beta-depleted transplantation in children. Study outcomes and limitations: It was newly produced T cells that mostly accounted for T-cell counts and diversity one year after transplant. At around two months after transplant, the alpha-beta T cells were reportedly derived from several hundred expanded clones that came from non-depleted graft cells.

Unique molecular identifiers featured in how the TCRbeta library was prepared. TCRdb processed the PCR reads anew with MiXCR; each CDR3 protein has one entry. This table holds about 420,000 distinct CDR3 sequences, 15% to 20% found once. The sample consisted of PBMCs, mostly from graft donor cells, taken 360 days after TCRalphabeta/CD19-depleted stem cell transplant. The TCR comes from a boy under two years old who had a stem cell transplant for Wiskott-Aldrich syndrome, so the T cells may come from the graft donor.

This CDR3 is CASSLARVGGRYNEQFF. The CDR3 DNA reads as TGTGCCAGCAGCTTAGCGCGTGTAGGGGGAAGATACAATGAGCAGTTCTTC. The chain combines TRBV7-9 with TRBJ2-1; D may be TRBD1 (6 bases). Looked up from germline, CDR1 is SEHNR and CDR2 is FQNEAQ (reference sequence). The V gene lost 0 bases and the J gene lost 4 bases, with 16 bases spanning the gap. The CDR3 is 17 amino acids.